This T cell receptor (beta chain) was recorded in a study of CD8 T cells in Susac syndrome (dated by TCRdb to the late 2010s). The study in broad terms: Repertoire sequencing was used to test whether CD8+ T cell activation and differentiation in Susac syndrome was antigen driven.

RNA was extracted using the RNeasy kit, and roughly 0.45 to 1 microgram was reverse transcribed with random hexamers. The immunoSEQ multiplex PCR assay, covering 54 Vbeta and 13 Jbeta segments, was used to amplify TCR beta CDR3 regions. PCR amplification bias was corrected using a synthetic template baseline for primer optimization and computational correction. The source study handled its data this way. Only productive sequences were kept, with reads annotated to V, D and J genes according to IMGT and analyzed in immunoSEQ Analyzer. To calculate clonality, Shannon entropy was normalized by log2 of the number of productive unique sequences and then subtracted from one. For each patient and control, public and private clones were evaluated among the 100 most prevalent clones. Clones were defined as Susac-specific if absent from the healthy and MS cohorts, from around 1,000 published viral clones and from other ImmuneACCESS disease sequences. TCRdb redid the processing of the public reads, applying fastp at Q25 and MiXCR, and retained in-frame beta chains. Entries that share a CDR3 protein sequence are merged under the most common genes and DNA. The V and J calls were determined by TCRdb, not by the authors. For this sample there are about 200,000 distinct CDR3 sequences; over 90% appear just once. The ten most abundant clones make up under 0.095% of the sample.

General conclusions and limits of the study: The number of individuals in the TCR sequencing and HLA analysis was recognized as being relatively small.

V is pared back by 4 bases and J by 0 bases, with 4 bases lying between the germline termini. CDR1 and CDR2 are drawn from the germline V gene (reference sequence): LGHDT, YNNKEL. CDR3 length: 12 amino acids, cysteine to phenylalanine. Solely the CDR3 DNA is kept, with 36 bases framed from the first base. In this sample, this clonotype turned up many times. It lacks a known antigen. No clone much larger than this one lies a single base away; base qualities are absent. High-throughput TCR beta sequencing profiled peripheral blood CD8+ and CD4+ T cells from healthy donors, Susac syndrome patients and multiple sclerosis patients. The multiple sclerosis controls were treatment-naive patients who had stable or active relapsing-remitting disease and met the revised McDonald criteria. Bulk CD8+ and CD4+ T cells were purified by magnetic negative isolation, while CD8+ TEMRA cells were enriched using FACS. Blood was collected in EDTA tubes and processed within 24 hours, with PBMCs isolated through density gradient centrifugation. PBMCs intended for TCR sequencing were cryopreserved in liquid nitrogen and were subsequently thawed in a 37 degrees C water bath. Purity of sorted or isolated CD4+, CD8+ and CD8+ TEMRA cells was at least 90%.

This receptor was taken from a human donor with multiple sclerosis. Sample: CD4+ T cells from PBMCs. The sequence is built from TRBV3-1 and TRBJ2-7; no confident D gene assignment can be made. The sequence in DNA is TGTGCCAGCAGCCGGGACTCCTACGAGCAGTACTTC. This translates into CASSRDSYEQYF.